This TCR beta chain was sequenced for a study of control samples from healthy donors and cancer patients. With 6 bases removed from V and 3 bases from J, the gap between germline ends came to 18 bases. CDR3 length: 17 residues. Germline V gene lookup returns CDR1 SNHLY and CDR2 FYNNEI. The repertoire was sequenced with immunoSEQ multiplex PCR; TCRdb's copy has only in-frame clones and lacks some. The sample carries about 69,000 clones, roughly 89% recorded once. The sequencing sample was made of PBMCs. The sequence came from a man aged 55 to 69 with lung cancer. V and J are TRBV2 and TRBJ1-6; D gene ambiguous. Written as DNA, the CDR3 is TGTGCCAGCAGGGGCGGTCCGGGGTCATACTATAATTCACCCCTCCACTTT. Translated: CASRGGPGSYYNSPLHF.